This TCR beta chain comes out of a study of prognosis after radiotherapy for stage I lung cancer. This clonotype was seen repeatedly, ten times or more. Antigen: not known. A draw of around 6.2 milliliters of peripheral blood took place at each of two time points. The TCR beta CDR3 region was amplified from genomic DNA, with two rounds of multiplex PCR being used for the amplification. The first round of PCR was done with primers that matched each TRBV and TRBJ gene. TCRdb re-analysed the multiplex PCR reads in MiXCR, keeping a single row per CDR3 protein. Of approximately 41,000 distinct CDR3 sequences in the sample, about 24% were seen once. Trimming took off 5 bases at V and 0 bases at J, with 14 bases between the two ends. Germline loops: CDR1 SNHLY, CDR2 FYNNEI. There are 16 residues in the CDR3. General study findings and limits: TRBV and TRBJ gene usage reportedly differed between patients with and without metastases.

The source was PBMCs, collected before or after stereotactic body radiation therapy (not recorded which). This sequence originates from a donor aged 50 or older with non-small cell lung cancer. The rearrangement joins TRBV2 to TRBJ2-1; D is unclear. CDR3 residues: CASSRVQASSYNEQFF. The CDR3 region has the DNA TGTGCCAGCAGTCGGGTCCAGGCGAGCTCCTACAATGAGCAGTTCTTC. Complete variable domain (other parts from reference TRBV2 and TRBJ2-1): EPEVTQTPSHQVTQMGQEVILRCVPISNHLYFYWYRQILGQKVEFLVSFYNNEISEKSEIFDDQFSVERPDGSNFTLKIRSTKLEDSAMYFCASSRVQASSYNEQFFGPGTRLTVL.